Sequencing of this T cell receptor (beta chain) was carried out in a study of PD-1 blockade in classical Hodgkin lymphoma. Whole-study findings and limits: The study found complete responders had baseline diversity similar to newly diagnosed patients.

Sample time point: cycle 4 day 1 (C4D1), after less than seven weeks of nivolumab. Relapse after autologous stem cell transplantation occurred in every patient, and brentuximab vedotin exposure varied. Generated by immunoSEQ multiplex PCR, the TCRdb table keeps only in-frame clones and is missing some. The sample carries 45,000 to 55,000 clones, about three quarters recorded once. Germline V CDR1 and CDR2: MNHNS, SASEGT. J was trimmed by 7 bases and V by 4 bases; bases with no gene match: 10. This CDR3 is built from 15 residues. As regards this clone: Antigen: not known.

The sample was peripheral blood mononuclear cells (PBMCs), taken before the fourth cycle of nivolumab. The chain joins TRBV6-1 to TRBJ1-5; 7 bases fit TRBD1. The clonotype originates from a human donor with classical Hodgkin lymphoma. CDR3 nucleotides: TGTGCCAGCAGTGTAGACTACAGGGGCGAGCAGCCCCAGCATTTT. It codes for CASSVDYRGEQPQHF.